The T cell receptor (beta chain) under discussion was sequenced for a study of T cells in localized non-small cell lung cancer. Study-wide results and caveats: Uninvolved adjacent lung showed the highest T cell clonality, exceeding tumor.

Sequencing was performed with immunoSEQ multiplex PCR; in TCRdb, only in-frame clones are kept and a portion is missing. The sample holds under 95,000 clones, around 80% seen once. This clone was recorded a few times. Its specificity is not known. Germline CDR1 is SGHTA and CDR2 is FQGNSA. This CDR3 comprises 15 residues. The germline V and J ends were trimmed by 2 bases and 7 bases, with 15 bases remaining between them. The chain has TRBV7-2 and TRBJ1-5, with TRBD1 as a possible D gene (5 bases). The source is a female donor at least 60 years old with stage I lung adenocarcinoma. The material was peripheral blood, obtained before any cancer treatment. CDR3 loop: CASSLSSSRDQPQHF. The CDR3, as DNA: TGTGCCAGCAGCTTATCATCCTCGAGGGACCAGCCCCAGCATTTT.